This T cell receptor beta chain is drawn from a study of blood T cell repertoires in COVID-19. Study overall: The United States, Italy and Spain supplied acute and convalescent COVID-19 samples. T cells, B-cell-depleted T cells, or PBMCs supplied cDNA or gDNA.

In the study's own analysis: Using reference gene primer amplification, nucleated cell counts were estimated. Some clones are missing from TCRdb's copy, which holds only in-frame ones; the method was immunoSEQ multiplex PCR. V, J and clone size are those of that table, while D and trimming were read from the DNA. The data show under 45,000 clones, with about three quarters seen just once and roughly 28% held by the top ten. CDR3 length: 16 amino acids. Germline loops: CDR1 WSHSY, CDR2 SAAADI. V dropped 3 bases and J dropped 1 base, with 13 bases sitting between them. Sequencing was done on a sample of peripheral blood. The V gene is TRBV10-2, the J gene TRBJ1-5; the D gene is possibly TRBD1 (6 bases). The receptor comes from an older woman with acute or convalescent COVID-19. The CDR3 region has the DNA TGCGCCAGCAGTGAAGGTTTCGACAGGAGCAATCAGCCCCAGCATTTT. This translates into CASSEGFDRSNQPQHF.